The present T cell receptor (beta chain) was sequenced within a study of cytomegalovirus exposure and HLA in healthy donors. Study-wide findings and caveats: Most TCRs appeared rarely, but some public TCRs recurred in many donors.

Germline-derived CDR1 and CDR2 are MGHDK and SYGVNS. V was cut by 2 bases and J by 5 bases, with 13 bases left in between. This CDR3 has 14 residues. Turning to this clone: As yet, its antigen is unknown.

Researchers ran the PCR with 60 Vbeta and 13 Jbeta primers. TCRdb's copy holds only in-frame clones and misses some; the assay was immunoSEQ multiplex PCR. Of some 210,000 clones listed, about 90% are singletons. This chain connects TRBV25-1 to TRBJ2-7, with D maybe TRBD2 (5 bases). The sequencing sample was made of PBMCs. The clonotype comes from a man younger than 40 in good health and CMV-seronegative. The CDR3 nucleotides read TGTGCCAGCAGTGAAGTTCGGGGAGCCCACGAGCAGTACTTC. It specifies CASSEVRGAHEQYF.